These 15 T cell receptor beta chains came from one sample sequenced in a study of sequential checkpoint blockade in melanoma. Treatment described: randomized to nivolumab then ipilimumab (arm A) or the reverse (arm B). Measured with immunoSEQ multiplex PCR; TCRdb has only the in-frame clones, and not every one. The sample has approximately 5,500 clones; approximately 40% are singletons. The sequencing used tumor tissue (inferred from file names), collected from a patient given nivolumab and ipilimumab in sequence. The source is a human donor with melanoma.

V usage is TRBV30 and J usage is TRBJ2-7; D is undetermined. V lost 2 bases to trimming and J lost 2 bases, with 7 bases between them. Germline lookup yields CDR1 GTSNPN and CDR2 SVGIG (reference sequence). The CDR3 runs to 12 residues. DNA of the CDR3: TGTGCCTGGAGTTTTCCGGCCTACGAGCAGTACTTC. Translation gives CAWSFPAYEQYF.

The chain uses TRBV11-3 and TRBJ2-1; perhaps TRBD2 as D (6 bases). The CDR3 is 15 residues long. Germline V gives CDR1 SGHNT, CDR2 YENEEA. V lost 3 bases and J lost 8, with 17 bases in between. CDR3 DNA sequence: TGTGCCAGCAGCTTGGCGGGGCCCCCTTACGATGAGCAGTTCTTC. Encoded protein: CASSLAGPPYDEQFF.

The rearrangement links TRBV19 to TRBJ1-5; a weak D match, TRBD1 (5 bases). Trimming removed 4 bases at V and 3 bases at J, with 19 bases between. Germline V lookup: CDR1 LNHDA, CDR2 SQIVND (reference sequence). CDR3 size: 17 residues. The CDR3: CASSTRKPDSFNQPQHF. CDR3 nucleotide sequence: TGTGCCAGTAGTACCCGAAAGCCCGACAGTTTCAATCAGCCCCAGCATTTT.

The CDR3 DNA reads TGTGCCAGCTCACCGGGAAGACAGTCCCTTCAAGAGACCCAGTACTTC. It translates to CASSPGRQSLQETQYF. This rearrangement joins TRBV18 to TRBJ2-5, with D maybe TRBD1 (5 bases). Germline CDR1 is KGHSH and CDR2 is LQKENI. The CDR3 consists of 16 residues. V was shortened by 3 bases and J by 2 bases, with 16 bases between the two germline ends.

The chain combines TRBV19 with TRBJ2-7; 9 bases agree with TRBD1. Germline lookup yields CDR1 LNHDA and CDR2 SQIVND (reference sequence). This CDR3 region has 15 residues. The trim removed 3 bases at V and 1 base at J, leaving 4 bases unmatched. The CDR3 reads CASSIAGTGSYEQYF. The DNA for the CDR3 is TGTGCCAGTAGTATTGCGGGGACAGGGTCCTACGAGCAGTACTTC.

This clone was observed a handful of times. This rearrangement joins TRBV6-7 to TRBJ1-3; D is unclear. TRBV6-7 is an ORF, with its function uncertain. Trimming shortened V by 0 bases and J by 0 bases, and 9 bases separated the two germline ends. The CDR3 is made up of 16 amino acids. The CDR3 DNA reads TGTGCCAGCAGTTACTCGCGGGTTCCCTCTGGAAACACCATATATTTT. Residues: CASSYSRVPSGNTIYF.

This chain uses TRBV12-5 with TRBJ2-7; 11 bases fit TRBD2. CDR1 and CDR2 (germline): LGHNT, FRNRAP. The CDR3 totals 15 residues. Losses at the gene ends were 1 base for V and 3 bases for J; bases not matched to a gene: 2. The DNA of the CDR3 is TGTGCTAGTGGTTTGGGGCTAGCGGGAGGCTACGAGCAGTACTTC. Protein sequence: CASGLGLAGGYEQYF.

CDR3 DNA: TGTGCCAGTAGTATTCGTTTGAAAGAGACCCAGTACTTC. Protein sequence: CASSIRLKETQYF. The rearrangement links TRBV19 to TRBJ2-5, with D unresolved. The V and J ends lost 3 bases and 3 bases respectively, with 8 bases between them. CDR3 length: 13 amino acids. Germline-derived CDR1 and CDR2 are LNHDA and SQIVND (reference sequence).

In its sample, this clone was seen many times. This chain connects TRBV11-3 to TRBJ2-5, with 10 bases aligning to TRBD2. V gave up 5 bases and J gave up 3 bases; unmatched junction bases: 3. The CDR3 sequence is 14 residues long. Germline V lookup: CDR1 SGHNT, CDR2 YENEEA. The CDR3 region is CASSIGLAEETQYF. The CDR3 DNA sequence: TGTGCCAGCAGCATAGGACTAGCGGAAGAGACCCAGTACTTC.

The gene calls are TRBV5-1 and TRBJ1-3; 8 positions match TRBD1. The germline V gene encodes CDR1 SGHRS and CDR2 YFSETQ. V gave up 4 bases and J gave up 2 bases; unmatched junction bases: 5. CDR3 length equals 15 residues. The CDR3 coding sequence is TGCGCCAGCAGCGCACAGGGGGGCGCTGGAAACACCATATATTTT. This gives the protein CASSAQGGAGNTIYF.

In its sample, this clone was seen a few times. The V gene is TRBV6-7, the J gene TRBJ2-2, with 8 bases aligning to TRBD1. TRBV6-7 is designated an ORF whose function remains uncertain. The CDR3 runs to 14 residues. The V and J ends lost 6 bases and 7 bases, in that order; junction bases with no gene match: 7. This CDR3 reads CASRPQGAIGELFF. The DNA of the CDR3 is TGTGCCAGCAGACCTCAGGGGGCAATCGGGGAGCTGTTTTTT.

This chain uses TRBV6-8 with TRBJ2-2; 14 bases are shared with TRBD2. CDR1 is MNHGY and CDR2 is SAAAGT in the germline V gene. The CDR3 sequence is 18 residues long. V was clipped by 2 bases and J by 4 bases; unmatched bases: 6. CDR3 protein: CASSYLGLAGGSTGELFF. In DNA form, the CDR3 reads TGTGCCAGCAGTTACCTAGGACTAGCGGGAGGTAGCACCGGGGAGCTGTTTTTT.

A single count supports this clone. The V and J genes are TRBV5-1 and TRBJ2-2, with 8 bases fitting TRBD2. CDR3 size: 15 residues. From germline, CDR1 is SGHRS and CDR2 YFSETQ. The junction had 2 bases not matched to a gene; V was cut back by 0 bases and J by 4 bases. As DNA, the CDR3 is TGCGCCAGCAGCTTGGTAGCGGGAACCACCGGGGAGCTGTTTTTT. Its translation: CASSLVAGTTGELFF.

The chain employs TRBV25-1 and TRBJ1-1; D is unclear. Germline V gene lookup returns CDR1 MGHDK and CDR2 SYGVNS. The CDR3 has 12 residues. Deletions cut 6 bases from V and 11 bases from J, with 16 bases between. CDR3 DNA: TGTGCCAGCAGCCCCTCCGGGGTTGAGGCTTTCTTT. It codes for CASSPSGVEAFF.

This clone was picked up a small number of times. The chain links TRBV15 to TRBJ1-4; D gene uncertain. CDR1 is LNHNV and CDR2 is YYDKDF in the germline V gene (reference sequence). The CDR3 loop spans 15 amino acids. The V and J ends lost 0 bases and 12 bases respectively, with 17 bases between them. CDR3 DNA: TGTGCCACCAGCAGAGATGGCTTAACGGCGGGAGAACTGTTTTTT. Protein sequence: CATSRDGLTAGELFF.